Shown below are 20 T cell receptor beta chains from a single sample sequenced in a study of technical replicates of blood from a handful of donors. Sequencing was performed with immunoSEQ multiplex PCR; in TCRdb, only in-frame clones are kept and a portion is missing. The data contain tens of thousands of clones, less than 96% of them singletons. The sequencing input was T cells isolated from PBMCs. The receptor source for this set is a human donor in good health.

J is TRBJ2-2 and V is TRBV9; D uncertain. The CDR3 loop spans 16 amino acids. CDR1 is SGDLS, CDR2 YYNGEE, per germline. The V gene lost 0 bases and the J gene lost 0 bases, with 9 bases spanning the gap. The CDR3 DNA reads TGTGCCAGCAGCGTAGCTTACAGCCCGAACACCGGGGAGCTGTTTTTT. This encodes CASSVAYSPNTGELFF. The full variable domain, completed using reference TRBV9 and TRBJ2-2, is DSGVTQTPKHLITATGQRVTLRCSPRSGDLSVYWYQQSLDQGLQFLIQYYNGEERAKGNILERFSAQQFPDLHSELNLSSLELGDSALYFCASSVAYSPNTGELFFGEGSRLTVL.

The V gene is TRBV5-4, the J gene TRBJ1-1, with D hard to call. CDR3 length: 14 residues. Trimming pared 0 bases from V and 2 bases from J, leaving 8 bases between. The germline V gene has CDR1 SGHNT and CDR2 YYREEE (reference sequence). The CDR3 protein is CASSLGPGNTEAFF. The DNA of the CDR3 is TGTGCCAGCAGCTTGGGGCCGGGTAACACTGAAGCTTTCTTT.

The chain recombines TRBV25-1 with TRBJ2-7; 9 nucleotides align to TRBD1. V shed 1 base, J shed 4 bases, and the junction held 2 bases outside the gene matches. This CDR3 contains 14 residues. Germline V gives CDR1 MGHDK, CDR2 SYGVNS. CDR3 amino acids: CASSEWGQGYEQYF. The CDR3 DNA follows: TGTGCCAGCAGTGAATGGGGACAGGGATACGAGCAGTACTTC.

In DNA, the CDR3 is TGTGCCAGCAGCTTAGACAGGGGAAGGAATTATGGCTACACCTTC. It codes for CASSLDRGRNYGYTF. This chain joins TRBV7-9 and TRBJ1-2; 7 nucleotides line up with TRBD1. This CDR3 has 15 amino acids. Losses at the gene ends were 1 base for V and 5 bases for J; bases not matched to a gene: 7. Germline CDR1 SEHNR, CDR2 FQNEAQ (reference sequence).

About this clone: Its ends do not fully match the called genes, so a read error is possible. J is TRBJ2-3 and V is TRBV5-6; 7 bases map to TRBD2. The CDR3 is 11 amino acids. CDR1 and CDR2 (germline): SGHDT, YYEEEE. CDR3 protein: CASSLLAGVTF. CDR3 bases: TGTGCCAGCAGCCTGCTCGCGGGGGTAACCTTT.

The CDR3 region has the DNA TGTGCCAGCAGCCCCACCGGAGGGCAGCCCTACGAGCAGTACTTC. Its translation: CASSPTGGQPYEQYF. The genes are TRBV27 and TRBJ2-7; TRBD2 might be the D (6 bases). V was cut by 6 bases and J by 2 bases, with 17 bases left in between. This CDR3 spans 15 amino acids. Germline CDR1 is MNHEY and CDR2 is SMNVEV (reference sequence).

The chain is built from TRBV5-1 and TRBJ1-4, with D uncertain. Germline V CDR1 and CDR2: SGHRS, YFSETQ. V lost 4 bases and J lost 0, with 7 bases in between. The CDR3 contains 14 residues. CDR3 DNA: TGCGCCAGCAGCCCCGAGGCAACTAATGAAAAACTGTTTTTT. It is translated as CASSPEATNEKLFF.

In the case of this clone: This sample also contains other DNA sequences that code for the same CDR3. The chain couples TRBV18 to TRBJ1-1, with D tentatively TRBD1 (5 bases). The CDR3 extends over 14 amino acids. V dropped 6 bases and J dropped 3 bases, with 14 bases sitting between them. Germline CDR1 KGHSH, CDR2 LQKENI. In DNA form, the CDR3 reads TGTGCCAGCTCGCCGGGGGGTGGGGACACTGAAGCTTTCTTT. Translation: CASSPGGGDTEAFF.

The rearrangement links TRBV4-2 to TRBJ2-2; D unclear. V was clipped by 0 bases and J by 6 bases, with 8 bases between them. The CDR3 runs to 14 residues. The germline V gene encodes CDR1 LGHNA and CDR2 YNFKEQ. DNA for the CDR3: TGTGCCAGCAGCCAAGAAGGAGAGGCCGGGGAGCTGTTTTTT. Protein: CASSQEGEAGELFF.

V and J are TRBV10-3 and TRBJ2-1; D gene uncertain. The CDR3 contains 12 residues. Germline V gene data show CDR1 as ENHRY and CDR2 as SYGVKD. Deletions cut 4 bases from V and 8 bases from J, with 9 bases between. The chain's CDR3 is CAISVLSDEQFF. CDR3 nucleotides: TGTGCCATCAGTGTCCTGAGCGATGAGCAGTTCTTC.

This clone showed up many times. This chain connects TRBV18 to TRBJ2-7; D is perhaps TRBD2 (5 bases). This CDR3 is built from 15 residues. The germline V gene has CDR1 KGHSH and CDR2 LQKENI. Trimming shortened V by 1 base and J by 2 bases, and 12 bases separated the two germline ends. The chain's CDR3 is CASSPQGGGTYEQYF. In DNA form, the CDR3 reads TGTGCCAGCTCACCACAAGGAGGTGGTACCTACGAGCAGTACTTC.

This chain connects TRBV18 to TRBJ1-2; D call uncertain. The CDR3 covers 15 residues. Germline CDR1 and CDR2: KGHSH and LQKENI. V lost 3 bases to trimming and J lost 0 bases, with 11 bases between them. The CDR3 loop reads CASSPGRAANYGYTF. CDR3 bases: TGTGCCAGCTCACCCGGGCGGGCAGCTAACTATGGCTACACCTTC.

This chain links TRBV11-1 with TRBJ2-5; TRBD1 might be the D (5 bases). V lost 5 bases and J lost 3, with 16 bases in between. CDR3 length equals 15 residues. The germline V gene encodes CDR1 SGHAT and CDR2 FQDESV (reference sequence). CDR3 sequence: CASSPRGQGEETQYF. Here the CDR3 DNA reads TGTGCCAGCAGCCCTAGAGGACAAGGGGAAGAGACCCAGTACTTC.

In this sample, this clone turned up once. The CDR3 spells CSALSEGTDTQYF. CDR3 nucleotide sequence: TGCAGCGCTCTTAGTGAGGGCACAGATACGCAGTATTTT. The V gene is TRBV29-1, the J gene TRBJ2-3; D gene unclear. Trimming took 7 bases from V and 1 from J, leaving 12 bases between them. Germline V CDR1 and CDR2: SQVTM, ANQGSEA. CDR3 length equals 13 residues.

The CDR3 loop reads CASSLGQGNQPQHF. DNA for the CDR3: TGTGCCAGCTCGCTTGGACAGGGGAATCAGCCCCAGCATTTT. The chain employs TRBV18 and TRBJ1-5, with 9 bases matching TRBD1. With 6 bases clipped from V and 4 bases from J, the junction kept 4 bases outside the gene matches. Looked up from germline, CDR1 is KGHSH and CDR2 is LQKENI. The CDR3 consists of 14 residues.

The CDR3 spells CSVTGQGDQPQHF. The CDR3 DNA is TGCAGCGTGACGGGACAGGGGGATCAGCCCCAGCATTTT. The V gene is TRBV29-1, the J gene TRBJ1-5; 11 bases line up with TRBD1. The ends lost 6 bases at V and 5 bases at J; junction bases unmatched: 3. The CDR3 contains 13 residues. CDR1 is SQVTM, CDR2 ANQGSEA, per germline.

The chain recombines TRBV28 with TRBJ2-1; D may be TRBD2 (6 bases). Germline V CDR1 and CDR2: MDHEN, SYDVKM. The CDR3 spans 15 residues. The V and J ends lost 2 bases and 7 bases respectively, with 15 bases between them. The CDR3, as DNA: TGTGCCAGCAGTTTAGAGGTAGCGGTTCAAAATGAGCAGTTCTTC. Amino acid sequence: CASSLEVAVQNEQFF.

The CDR3 sequence: CAGGLAGGYNEQFF. The DNA of the CDR3 is TGTGCTGGAGGCTTGGCGGGAGGATACAATGAGCAGTTCTTC. The chain links TRBV30 to TRBJ2-1; TRBD2 matches 8 bases. The germline gives CDR1 GTSNPN, CDR2 SVGIG (reference sequence). This CDR3 has 14 residues.

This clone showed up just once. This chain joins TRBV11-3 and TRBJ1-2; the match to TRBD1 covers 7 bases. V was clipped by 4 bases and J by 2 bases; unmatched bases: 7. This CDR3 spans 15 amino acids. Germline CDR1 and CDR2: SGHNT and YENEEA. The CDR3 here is CASSSLTGANYGYTF. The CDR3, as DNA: TGTGCCAGCAGCTCCCTAACAGGGGCGAACTATGGCTACACCTTC.

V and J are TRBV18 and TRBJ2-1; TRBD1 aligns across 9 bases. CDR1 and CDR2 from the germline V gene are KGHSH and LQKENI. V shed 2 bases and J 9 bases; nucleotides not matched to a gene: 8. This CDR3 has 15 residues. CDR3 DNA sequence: TGTGCCAGCTCACCAGGGACAGGGAGGGTTACTGAGCAGTTCTTC. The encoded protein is CASSPGTGRVTEQFF.